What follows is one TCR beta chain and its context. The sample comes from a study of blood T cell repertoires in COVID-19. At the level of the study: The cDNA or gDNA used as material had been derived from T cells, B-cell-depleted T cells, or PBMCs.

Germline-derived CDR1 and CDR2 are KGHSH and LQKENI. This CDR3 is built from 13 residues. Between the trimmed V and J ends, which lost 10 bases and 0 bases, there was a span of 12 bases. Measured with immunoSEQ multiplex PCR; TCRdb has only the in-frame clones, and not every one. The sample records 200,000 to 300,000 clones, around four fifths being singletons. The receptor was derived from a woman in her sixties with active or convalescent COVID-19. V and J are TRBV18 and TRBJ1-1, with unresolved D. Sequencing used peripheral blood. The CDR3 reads CATFPGMNTEAFF. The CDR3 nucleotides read TGTGCCACCTTTCCGGGGATGAACACTGAAGCTTTCTTT.